Included here is one TCR beta chain sequence, with context. The record originates from a study of blood T cell repertoires in COVID-19. The data were produced by immunoSEQ multiplex PCR, yet TCRdb's version contains in-frame clones alone and is incomplete. The sample has more than 200,000 clones; more than 85% are singletons. This CDR3 is 14 amino acids long. The germline CDR1 and CDR2 sequences are MNHEY and SVGAGI. Trimming stripped 6 bases from V and 0 bases from J, with 11 bases between. Sequenced: PBMCs or T cells enriched from blood (not recorded which). The V and J genes are TRBV6-5 and TRBJ1-1; no definite D call. The origin of this receptor is a woman aged 45-65 years who had recovered from COVID-19. The DNA for the CDR3 is TGTGCCAGCAGCCCCTCGCTACTGAACACTGAAGCTTTCTTT. Translated, it gives CASSPSLLNTEAFF.